A selection of T cell receptor beta chains follows, all from one sample in a study of cytomegalovirus exposure and HLA in healthy donors. The method was immunoSEQ multiplex PCR; TCRdb's version includes in-frame clones alone and lacks a portion of them. Of about 130,000 clones in the sample, about 80% were seen once. The sequenced material came from PBMCs. All receptors derive from a man under 40 in good health and CMV-seropositive. Each CDR3 is given with its conserved first and last residue. The D gene is left open where the match is weak. The listing skips clone size in some rows; elsewhere it reads once, few, many or a size class.

V	J	D	size	CDR3	DNA
TRBV5-6	TRBJ2-5	NA	few	CASSLDGRGIGTQYF	TGTGCCAGCAGCTTGGACGGACGGGGGATTGGGACCCAGTACTTC
TRBV10-2	TRBJ1-2	NA	NA	CASSAQQGSGYTF	TGCGCCAGCAGCGCACAACAGGGCAGCGGCTACACCTTC
TRBV12-5	TRBJ2-7	TRBD1	NA	CASGPGQGAYEQYF	TGTGCTAGTGGGCCGGGACAGGGGGCCTACGAGCAGTACTTC
TRBV5-1	TRBJ1-1	TRBD1	NA	CASSLNQGDTEAFF	TGCGCCAGCAGCTTGAATCAGGGGGACACTGAAGCTTTCTTT
TRBV30	TRBJ1-1	TRBD1	NA	CGAGGTEAFF	TGTGGGGCAGGGGGCACTGAAGCTTTCTTT
TRBV27	TRBJ1-2	NA	NA	CASSGGGAGGYTF	TGTGCCAGCAGTGGGGGGGGCGCGGGGGGCTACACCTTC
TRBV16	TRBJ2-3	TRBD2	NA	CASGVAGGDTDTQYF	TGTGCCAGCGGGGTAGCGGGAGGAGACACAGATACGCAGTATTTT
TRBV18	TRBJ2-7	TRBD1	NA	CASSPKPGQGAYEQYF	TGTGCCAGCTCTCCGAAGCCGGGACAGGGGGCTTACGAGCAGTACTTC
TRBV29-1	TRBJ2-1	TRBD1	NA	CSAAGTGSYNEQFF	TGCAGCGCCGCCGGGACAGGGTCCTACAATGAGCAGTTCTTC
TRBV4-2	TRBJ2-1	TRBD2	NA	CASSLGGGVYYNEQFF	TGTGCCAGCAGCCTTGGCGGGGGGGTGTACTACAATGAGCAGTTCTTC
TRBV6-6	TRBJ2-3	TRBD2	NA	CASSSGGTDTQYF	TGTGCCAGTTCTAGCGGGGGCACAGATACGCAGTATTTT
TRBV28	TRBJ1-1	TRBD1	NA	CASSLGSGGGRAFF	TGTGCCAGCAGTTTAGGGTCAGGGGGCGGAAGGGCTTTCTTT
TRBV6-1	TRBJ2-5	TRBD2	medium-sized	CASSELAGGQETQYF	TGTGCCAGCAGTGAACTAGCGGGGGGGCAAGAGACCCAGTACTTC
TRBV30	TRBJ2-5	TRBD2	NA	CAWSLLKIFGLAEETQYF	TGTGCCTGGAGTCTACTGAAAATTTTCGGACTAGCTGAAGAGACCCAGTACTTC
TRBV27	TRBJ2-1	TRBD2	many	CASTPQRGGIYEQFF	TGTGCCAGCACCCCTCAGCGGGGGGGCATCTATGAGCAGTTCTTC
TRBV6-6	TRBJ1-1	NA	NA	CASSTSDTEAFF	TGTGCCAGCAGTACCAGCGACACTGAAGCTTTCTTT
TRBV29-1	TRBJ1-2	NA	NA	CSAGGNYGYTF	TGCAGCGCTGGCGGTAACTATGGCTACACCTTC
TRBV5-6	TRBJ1-6	TRBD1	once	CASSETGAVSPLHF	TGTGCCAGCAGCGAGACAGGGGCCGTATCGCCCCTCCACTTT
TRBV5-1	TRBJ2-5	TRBD2	NA	CASSPEGLAGGPKTQYF	TGCGCCAGCAGCCCCGAGGGGCTAGCGGGGGGGCCAAAGACCCAGTACTTC
TRBV9	TRBJ1-5	NA	NA	CASSVTAGQGQPQHF	TGTGCCAGCAGCGTAACGGCAGGGCAGGGTCAGCCCCAGCATTTT
TRBV10-3	TRBJ1-2	TRBD1	once	CAIREDRPANYGYTF	TGTGCCATCAGGGAGGACAGGCCGGCTAACTATGGCTACACCTTC
TRBV5-1	TRBJ2-3	TRBD2	NA	CASSYSGYTDTQYF	TGCGCCAGCAGCTATAGCGGGTACACAGATACGCAGTATTTT